A selection of T cell receptor beta chains follows, all from one sample in a study of cytomegalovirus exposure and HLA in healthy donors. Assay used: immunoSEQ multiplex PCR; TCRdb lists only in-frame clones, some missing. This repertoire shows roughly 150,000 clones, 60% to 80% found once; its top ten account for about 1.8%. The specimen sequenced was PBMCs. The receptors come from a woman aged 25 to 39 in good health and CMV-seronegative. The CDR3 runs from the conserved cysteine through the conserved F or W. A D gene is named only where the DNA matches it firmly. Rows give clone size only sometimes, using once, few, many, or a class for an expanded clone.

>NA|TRBJ1-1|TRBV6-6|TRBD1
CASIRPTGTGGTEAFF
TGTGCCAGCATCCGACCTACCGGGACAGGGGGCACTGAAGCTTTCTTT
>NA|TRBJ1-5|TRBV13|NA
CASSAGGRAVQPQHF
TGTGCCAGCAGCGCGGGGGGCAGGGCTGTTCAGCCCCAGCATTTT
>NA|TRBJ2-1|TRBV7-2|NA
CASSHRDMQGTEQFF
TGTGCCAGCAGCCACCGGGACATGCAGGGGACTGAGCAGTTCTTC
>NA|TRBJ1-1|TRBV10-3|TRBD1
CAAGTGGMNTEAFF
TGTGCCGCCGGGACAGGGGGTATGAACACTGAAGCTTTCTTT
>once|TRBJ2-2|TRBV7-3|TRBD1
CASSFMSGTGNTGELFF
TGTGCCAGCAGCTTCATGTCCGGGACAGGGAACACCGGGGAGCTGTTTTTT
>NA|TRBJ2-4|TRBV5-1|TRBD2
CAGGLGRILAKNIQYF
TGCGCCGGGGGACTAGGGAGGATACTAGCCAAAAACATTCAGTACTTC
>NA|TRBJ1-2|TRBV5-1|NA
CASSSDVGGGYGYTF
TGCGCCAGCAGCTCAGACGTAGGGGGTGGATATGGCTACACCTTC
>NA|TRBJ2-1|TRBV6-4|NA
CASSPGGALLSYNEQFF
TGTGCCAGCAGCCCTGGGGGGGCTCTACTCTCCTACAATGAGCAGTTCTTC
>NA|TRBJ1-2|TRBV27|NA
CASSPGAGSGYGYTF
TGTGCCAGCAGTCCAGGGGCAGGGTCGGGGTATGGCTACACCTTC
>NA|TRBJ2-5|TRBV5-6|TRBD1
CASSLVTGEETQYF
TGTGCCAGCAGCTTGGTGACAGGGGAAGAGACCCAGTACTTC
>NA|TRBJ2-7|TRBV15|NA
CATSRDRGDNYEQYF
TGTGCCACCAGCAGAGACAGGGGTGACAACTACGAGCAGTACTTC
>few|TRBJ1-2|TRBV5-6|TRBD1
CASSLGTGIGYTF
TGTGCCAGCAGCCTGGGGACAGGGATTGGCTACACCTTC
>NA|TRBJ1-5|TRBV6-6|NA
CASSYDGFQPQHF
TGTGCCAGCAGTTACGACGGGTTTCAGCCCCAGCATTTT
>NA|TRBJ2-1|TRBV5-1|TRBD2
CASSLVAGIYNEQFF
TGCGCCAGCAGCTTGGTAGCGGGGATTTACAATGAGCAGTTCTTC
>NA|TRBJ1-2|TRBV29-1|NA
CSVERRGGREGYTF
TGCAGCGTTGAACGTAGGGGAGGGCGTGAAGGCTACACCTTC
>NA|TRBJ2-1|TRBV4-3|NA
CASSQEPGYNEQFF
TGCGCCAGCAGCCAAGAGCCGGGGTACAATGAGCAGTTCTTC
>NA|TRBJ1-6|TRBV6-5|TRBD1
CASSLQGYNSPLHF
TGTGCCAGCAGTTTACAGGGGTATAATTCACCCCTCCACTTT
>NA|TRBJ1-1|TRBV30|NA
CAWSVQTVNTEAFF
TGTGCCTGGAGTGTGCAAACAGTGAACACTGAAGCTTTCTTT
>NA|TRBJ2-1|TRBV5-1|TRBD2
CASSLGGGPRANNEQFF
TGCGCCAGCAGCTTGGGGGGGGGTCCGAGGGCCAACAATGAGCAGTTCTTC
>NA|TRBJ1-6|TRBV6-5|TRBD1
CASSYPTTGRNSPLHF
TGTGCCAGCAGTTACCCGACGACAGGGCGTAATTCACCCCTCCACTTT
>NA|TRBJ1-2|TRBV19|NA
CAITAGYGYTF
TGTGCCATAACGGCGGGGTATGGCTACACCTTC
>once|TRBJ1-3|TRBV4-2|TRBD1
CASSTGTGAISGNTIYF
TGTGCCAGCAGCACGGGCACAGGGGCCATATCTGGAAACACCATATATTTT
>NA|TRBJ1-1|TRBV7-9|TRBD1
CASSSGQANTEAFF
TGTGCCAGCAGCTCGGGACAGGCAAACACTGAAGCTTTCTTT
>NA|TRBJ1-1|TRBV11-1|TRBD1
CASSRTGTPLNAFF
TGTGCCAGCAGCCGGACAGGGACTCCACTGAACGCTTTCTTT
>NA|TRBJ1-2|TRBV6-1|NA
CASRRDTPNYGYTF
TGTGCCAGCAGACGGGACACACCTAACTATGGCTACACCTTC
>NA|TRBJ1-2|TRBV6-5|NA
CASRAPGYGYTF
TGTGCCAGCAGGGCCCCGGGGTATGGCTACACCTTC
>NA|TRBJ1-1|TRBV4-2|NA
CASSQDYSMNTEAFF
TGTGCCAGCAGCCAAGATTACAGCATGAACACTGAAGCTTTCTTT
>NA|TRBJ1-1|TRBV18|NA
CASSPYGQRNTEAFF
TGTGCCAGCTCACCATACGGACAGCGTAACACTGAAGCTTTCTTT
>NA|TRBJ2-7|TRBV5-1|NA
CASSSSGETYEQYF
TGCGCCAGCTCTTCTTCGGGAGAAACCTACGAGCAGTACTTC
>once|TRBJ2-3|TRBV7-9|NA
CASSLSRSSTDTQYF
TGTGCCAGCAGCTTGAGCCGTTCTAGCACAGATACGCAGTATTTT
>NA|TRBJ1-5|TRBV19|NA
CASTPTGFSNQPQHF
TGTGCCAGTACCCCGACAGGTTTCAGCAATCAGCCCCAGCATTTT
>NA|TRBJ1-5|TRBV4-1|NA
CASSSRTDSNQPQHF
TGCGCCAGCAGCTCCAGGACAGACAGCAATCAGCCCCAGCATTTT
>once|TRBJ2-2|TRBV4-2|TRBD2
CASSRRLAGALTGELFF
TGTGCCAGCAGCCGCAGACTAGCGGGGGCCTTAACCGGGGAGCTGTTTTTT
>NA|TRBJ1-2|TRBV7-9|TRBD1
CATYADRVGADYGYTF
TGTGCCACTTACGCGGACAGGGTGGGTGCTGACTATGGCTACACCTTC
>NA|TRBJ1-1|TRBV6-5|TRBD1
CASSYTGGSGTEAFF
TGTGCCAGCAGTTATACAGGGGGAAGCGGCACTGAAGCTTTCTTT
>NA|TRBJ1-1|TRBV6-5|NA
CASSYQGRAFF
TGTGCCAGCAGTTATCAGGGTCGGGCTTTCTTT
>NA|TRBJ2-2|TRBV9|TRBD2
CASRVAGNTGELFF
TGTGCCAGCAGGGTAGCGGGAAACACCGGGGAGCTGTTTTTT
>NA|TRBJ2-7|TRBV2|TRBD1
CASILRTGNYEQYF
TGTGCCAGCATCCTCCGGACAGGGAACTACGAGCAGTACTTC
>NA|TRBJ2-7|TRBV5-6|NA
CASSLAGSYEQYF
TGTGCCAGCAGCTTGGCCGGTTCCTACGAGCAGTACTTC
>NA|TRBJ2-1|TRBV6-5|NA
CASSYDPTGYNEQFF
TGTGCCAGCAGTTACGACCCGACAGGCTACAATGAGCAGTTCTTC
>NA|TRBJ1-4|TRBV30|NA
CAWSVQGRLFF
TGTGCCTGGAGTGTACAAGGGAGACTGTTTTTT
>NA|TRBJ1-2|TRBV5-6|TRBD1
CASSMGQGSYTF
TGTGCCAGCAGCATGGGACAGGGTAGCTACACCTTC
>NA|TRBJ2-2|TRBV7-3|TRBD2
CASSLLAGANTGELFF
TGTGCCAGCAGCCTACTAGCGGGGGCGAACACCGGGGAGCTGTTTTTT
>NA|TRBJ1-3|TRBV9|NA
CASSVEAGAGNTIYF
TGTGCCAGCAGCGTAGAAGCAGGGGCTGGAAACACCATATATTTT
>NA|TRBJ1-5|TRBV6-1|NA
CASRQLLSNQPQHF
TGTGCCAGCCGACAGTTACTTAGCAATCAGCCCCAGCATTTT
>NA|TRBJ2-5|TRBV4-1|TRBD2
CASSRFSAGGQETQYF
TGCGCCAGCAGCCGCTTTTCGGCGGGGGGGCAAGAGACCCAGTACTTC
>NA|TRBJ2-3|TRBV5-1|NA
CASSLQGRSDTQYF
TGCGCCAGCAGCTTACAGGGGAGGTCAGATACGCAGTATTTT
>NA|TRBJ2-2|TRBV7-7|NA
CASSLGRGSTGELFF
TGTGCCAGCAGCTTGGGTAGGGGTTCCACCGGGGAGCTGTTTTTT
>NA|TRBJ2-7|TRBV10-3|TRBD2
CAIRSSGGPYEQYF
TGTGCCATCAGATCTAGCGGGGGCCCCTACGAGCAGTACTTC
>NA|TRBJ2-4|TRBV11-3|NA
CASSLGQGAAGDIQYF
TGTGCCAGCAGCTTAGGTCAGGGGGCGGCGGGGGACATTCAGTACTTC
>NA|TRBJ2-2|TRBV5-1|NA
CASSLTTGLGTGELFF
TGCGCCAGCAGCTTAACTACAGGGCTGGGCACCGGGGAGCTGTTTTTT
>NA|TRBJ2-1|TRBV20-1|NA
CSASGQKQFF
TGCAGTGCTAGTGGACAGAAGCAGTTCTTC